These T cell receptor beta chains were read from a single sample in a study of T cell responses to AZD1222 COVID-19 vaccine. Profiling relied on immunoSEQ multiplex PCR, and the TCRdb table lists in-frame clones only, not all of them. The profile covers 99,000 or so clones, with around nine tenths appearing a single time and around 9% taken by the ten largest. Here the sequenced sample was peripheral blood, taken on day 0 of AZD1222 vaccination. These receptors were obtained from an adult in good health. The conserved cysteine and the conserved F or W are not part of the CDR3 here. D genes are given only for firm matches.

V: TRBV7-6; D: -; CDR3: ASSFSRNSGNTIY
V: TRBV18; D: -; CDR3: ASSPFGLGQGLDGYT
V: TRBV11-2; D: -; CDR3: ASTPGHGTQY
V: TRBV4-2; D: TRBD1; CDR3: ASSQGVRTGAYEQY
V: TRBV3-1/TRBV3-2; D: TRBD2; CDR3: ASSWTSGSKETQY
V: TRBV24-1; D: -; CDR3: ATSDRSGANQPQH
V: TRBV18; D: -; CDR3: ASSPSGWGAPLGIGNTIY
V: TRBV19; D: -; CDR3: ASSIHRQGRNQPQH
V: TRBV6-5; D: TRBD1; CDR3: ASRSQGAVNSPLH
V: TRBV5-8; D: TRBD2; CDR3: ASSNEFLAGGTDTQY
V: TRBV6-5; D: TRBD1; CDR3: ASTPDRGRNQPQH
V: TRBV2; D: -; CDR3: ASSLNRATEAF
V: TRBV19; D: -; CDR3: ATLTLRIFRSYEQY
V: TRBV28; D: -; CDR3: ASSLRPLTDEKLF
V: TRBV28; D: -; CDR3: ASSLAQKAF
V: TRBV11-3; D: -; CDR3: ASSTDFAGNTGELF
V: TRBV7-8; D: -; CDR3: ASSLAYQGPNSPLH